One sample yielded the 5 T cell receptor beta chains listed below, sequenced in a study of graft-versus-host responses after intestinal transplantation. The data were produced by immunoSEQ multiplex PCR, yet TCRdb's version contains in-frame clones alone and is incomplete. The sample holds 90,000 to 95,000 clones, approximately 90% seen once. No cognate antigen is known for these TCRs. Sample: unstimulated CD8+ T cells sorted from spleen or lymph node cells, taken before intestinal transplant. The receptors here all came from a human donor who received an intestinal transplant.

This chain connects TRBV9 to TRBJ1-1; possible D gene TRBD1, 5 bases. V dropped 5 bases and J dropped 8 bases, with 25 bases sitting between them. Germline CDR1 SGDLS, CDR2 YYNGEE. The CDR3 extends over 16 amino acids. The CDR3 DNA reads TGTGCCAGCAGTGCAGACTCGGGACCCCGATGGGCGGAAGCTTTCTTT. Translated: CASSADSGPRWAEAFF. Supplemented by reference TRBV9 and TRBJ1-1, the full variable domain reads DSGVTQTPKHLITATGQRVTLRCSPRSGDLSVYWYQQSLDQGLQFLIQYYNGEERAKGNILERFSAQQFPDLHSELNLSSLELGDSALYFCASSADSGPRWAEAFFGQGTRLTVV.

The chain is built from TRBV4-1 and TRBJ2-2; possible D gene TRBD2, 6 bases. The V end lost 1 base, the J end lost 5 bases, and 8 bases lay between the germline ends. The CDR3 is 14 amino acids. Germline loops: CDR1 MGHRA, CDR2 YSYEKL. CDR3 residues: CASSQVGGTGELFF. The CDR3 DNA reads as TGCGCCAGCAGCCAAGTGGGGGGAACCGGGGAGCTGTTTTTT.

V usage is TRBV27 and J usage is TRBJ2-1; no reliable D call. The CDR3 covers 13 residues. The germline V gene has CDR1 MNHEY and CDR2 SMNVEV (reference sequence). The ends were cut back, 0 bases at V and 7 bases at J, with 7 bases in the middle. The DNA for the CDR3 is TGTGCCAGCAGTTTATCGCTGGAGAATGAGCAGTTCTTC. It is translated as CASSLSLENEQFF.

This clone qualifies as medium-sized. The chain is built from TRBV6-5 and TRBJ2-6; no definite D call. V was clipped by 0 bases and J by 0 bases, with 6 bases between them. The germline V gene has CDR1 MNHEY and CDR2 SVGAGI. The CDR3 is 16 residues long. The CDR3 spells CASSYSGGSGANVLTF. The CDR3 DNA follows: TGTGCCAGCAGTTACTCCGGCGGCTCTGGGGCCAACGTCCTGACTTTC.

This clone has only one observation. The V gene is TRBV14, the J gene TRBJ2-5; 9 bases match TRBD1. Germline trimming cut 1 base from V and 5 bases from J; bases unmatched to any gene: 8. This CDR3 comprises 16 residues. Germline assignment: CDR1 SGHDN and CDR2 FVKESK. The CDR3: CASSQVHRGRVETQYF. The CDR3 coding sequence is TGTGCCAGCAGCCAAGTCCACAGGGGGCGCGTGGAGACCCAGTACTTC. The variable domain in full, completed from reference TRBV14 and TRBJ2-5, reads EAGVTQFPSHSVIEKGQTVTLRCDPISGHDNLYWYRRVMGKEIKFLLHFVKESKQDESGMPNNRFLAERTGGTYSTLKVQPAELEDSGVYFCASSQVHRGRVETQYFGPGTRLLVL.